In this sample, the clone carrying this TCR beta chain turned up a few times. The data stem from a study of Graves' ophthalmopathy and Graves' hyperthyroidism. About the study: The collection of peripheral blood took place at initial diagnosis, before any treatment.

Ophthalmopathy donors showed moderate-to-severe activity, CAS ≥3, NOSPECS ≥4 and a duration under 3 months. There are 15 residues in the CDR3. Germline assignment: CDR1 SEHNR and CDR2 FQNEAQ (reference sequence). Trimming left V 4 bases short and J 0 bases short, with 12 bases between. Using RNA transcripts, the TCR beta CDR3 regions were amplified. Second-round multiplex PCR followed a first-round RT-PCR using HTBI primers. TCRdb re-analysed the multiplex PCR reads in MiXCR, keeping a single row per CDR3 protein. Of 600,000 to 950,000 distinct CDR3 sequences listed, 35% to 50% were seen once; the top ten hold approximately 43%.

The sequenced sample was peripheral blood. The TCR was taken from an adult man with Graves' ophthalmopathy. V gene TRBV7-9 combines with J gene TRBJ1-1; weak D call: TRBD1 (5 bases). CDR3 bases: TGTGCCAGCAGCTCATCCGGGGGGATGAACACTGAAGCTTTCTTT. Its translation: CASSSSGGMNTEAFF.